In its sample, the clone carrying this T cell receptor beta chain was seen a few times. The sorted Tregs were CD4+CD25+CD127-/low cells. MiXCR, run by TCRdb on the 5' RACE reads, gives a single entry per CDR3 protein. The sample has fewer than 50,000 distinct CDR3 sequences; about a fifth are singletons. Per the germline V gene, CDR1 is ENHRY and CDR2 is SYGVKD. V was shortened by 6 bases and J by 8 bases, with 26 bases between the two germline ends. There are 17 residues in the CDR3. The J gene is TRBJ2-1, the V gene TRBV10-3; perhaps TRBD2 as D (5 bases). The TCR originated in a female donor with breast cancer. The sequencing sample was made of Tregs sorted from a lymph node. The CDR3, as DNA: TGTGCCATCAGACAACCTGGACGGCCAGACTATGGGGATGAGCAGTTCTTC. Translation gives CAIRQPGRPDYGDEQFF.